This record concerns one T cell receptor beta chain sequence. This CDR3 has 17 amino acids. CDR1 is SGHRS, CDR2 YFSETQ, per germline. The V gene lost 3 bases and the J gene lost 0 bases, with 18 bases spanning the gap. The assay ran at deep level. Using approximately 200 ng DNA, roughly 33,000 T cell genomes, the sorted-subset replicate PCRs were run. Libraries were prepared by immunoSEQ multiplex PCR; TCRdb keeps only in-frame clonotypes and omits some of them. The repertoire has some 1 million clones, approximately 76% of them found once; the top ten carry approximately 1.5%. The data were taken from a study of shared clonotypes between healthy human individuals. CD4+ cells underwent separation, giving CD45RA+ naive and CD45RA-negative memory subsets.

The sequence derives from a man younger than 35 in good health. This chain links TRBV5-1 with TRBJ1-1, with D perhaps matching TRBD1 (6 bases). The sequencing sample was made of memory CD4+ T cells sorted from blood. Subset indicated: CD45RA-negative fraction. CDR3 nucleotide sequence: TGCGCCAGCAGCTCCGCCAGGGGTGATGAAATGAACACTGAAGCTTTCTTT. It is translated as CASSSARGDEMNTEAFF.